This T cell receptor beta chain came from a study of CD8+ T cells in alopecia areata. In each case, RNA was isolated and then reverse transcribed into cDNA as the sequencing template. Sequencing was performed with immunoSEQ multiplex PCR; in TCRdb, only in-frame clones are kept and a portion is missing. The table includes over 150,000 clones, roughly 64% detected once. The CDR3 length is 13 residues. Germline V gene data show CDR1 as SQVTM and CDR2 as ANQGSEA. V was shortened by 8 bases and J by 0 bases, with 10 bases between the two germline ends. Study results and caveats: Unlike in mice, where it was clearer, TCR sharing across patients was less clear, possibly HLA-related. Scalp samples also contribute reads from the resident alphabeta T cells found in normal skin.

Treatment: oral pan-JAK inhibitor, 5-10 mg twice daily. For this clone: Its antigen is not identified.

The sample consisted of CD4+ T cells sorted from blood, taken at week 24, from a patient treated with tofacitinib. V usage is TRBV29-1 and J usage is TRBJ1-4; no firm D call. The origin of this receptor is a human donor with alopecia areata. CDR3 sequence (DNA): TGCAGCAGACCACAGACAACTAATGAAAAACTGTTTTTT. Amino acid sequence: CSRPQTTNEKLFF.